Listed here is a single T cell receptor beta chain. These data come from a study of blood T cell repertoires in COVID-19. Study-wide background: The cDNA or gDNA used as material had been derived from T cells, B-cell-depleted T cells, or PBMCs.

Using immunoSEQ multiplex PCR, the repertoire was profiled, and TCRdb retains in-frame clones only, with some absent. The data hold 450,000 to 500,000 clones, with about nine tenths observed a single time. Across about 22 US areas, participants ranged in age from roughly 18 to 95 years. The recovered donors of Cohort 3 showed two negative PCRs, clearance, or symptom resolution. Sequences were obtained from PBMCs or T cells enriched from blood (not recorded which). The sequence was obtained from a woman aged 18-29 years who had recovered from COVID-19.

CDR3 residues: CASRWRGYNEQFF. The CDR3, as DNA: TGTGCCAGCAGGTGGAGAGGGTACAATGAGCAGTTCTTC. This chain connects TRBV2 to TRBJ2-1, with D possibly matching TRBD2 (5 bases). V was shortened by 6 bases and J by 4 bases, with 10 bases between the two germline ends. The CDR3 spans 13 residues. Germline V gene lookup returns CDR1 SNHLY and CDR2 FYNNEI.